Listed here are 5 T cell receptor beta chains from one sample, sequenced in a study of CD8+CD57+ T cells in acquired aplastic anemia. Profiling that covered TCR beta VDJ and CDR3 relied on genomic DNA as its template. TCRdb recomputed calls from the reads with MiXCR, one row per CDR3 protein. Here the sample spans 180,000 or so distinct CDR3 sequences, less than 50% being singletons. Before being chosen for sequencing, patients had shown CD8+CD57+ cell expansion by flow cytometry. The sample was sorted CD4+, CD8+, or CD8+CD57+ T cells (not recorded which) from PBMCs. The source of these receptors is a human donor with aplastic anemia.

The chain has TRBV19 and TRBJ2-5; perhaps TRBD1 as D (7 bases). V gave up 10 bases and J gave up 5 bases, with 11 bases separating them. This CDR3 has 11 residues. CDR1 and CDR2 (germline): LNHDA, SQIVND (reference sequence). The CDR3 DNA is TGTGCCATATCAGGGGGGGAGACCCAGTACTTC. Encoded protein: CAISGGETQYF.

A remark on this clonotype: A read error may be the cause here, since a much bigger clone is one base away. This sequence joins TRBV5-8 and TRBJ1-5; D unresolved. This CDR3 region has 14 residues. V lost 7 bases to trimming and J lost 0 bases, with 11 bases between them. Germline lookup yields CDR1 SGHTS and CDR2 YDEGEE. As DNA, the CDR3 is TGTGCCAGCGGACCGGCCCATAGCAATCAGCCCCAGCATTTT. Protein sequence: CASGPAHSNQPQHF. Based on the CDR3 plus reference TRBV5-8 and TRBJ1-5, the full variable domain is EAGVTQSPTHLIKTRGQQATLRCSPISGHTSVYWYQQALGLGLQFLLWYDEGEERNRGNFPPRFSGRQFPNYSSELNVNALELEDSALYLCASGPAHSNQPQHFGDGTRLSIL.

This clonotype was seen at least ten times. DNA for the CDR3: TGTGCCAGCAGCTCCCGAGGGCTCAACACTGAAGCTTTCTTT. This sequence encodes CASSSRGLNTEAFF. This chain links TRBV3-1 with TRBJ1-1; D remains ambiguous. CDR3 length: 14 residues. From germline, CDR1 is LGHDT and CDR2 YNNKEL (reference sequence). Trimming cost V 5 bases and J 2 bases, with 12 bases left between them.

In nucleotides, the CDR3 is TGTGCCAGTAGTATAGGAACAACGAACACTGAAGCTTTCTTT. Translation gives CASSIGTTNTEAFF. This chain links TRBV19 with TRBJ1-1; the D is unclear. The CDR3 loop spans 14 amino acids. Trimming shortened V by 1 base and J by 1 base, and 7 bases separated the two germline ends. Germline loops: CDR1 LNHDA, CDR2 SQIVND (reference sequence).

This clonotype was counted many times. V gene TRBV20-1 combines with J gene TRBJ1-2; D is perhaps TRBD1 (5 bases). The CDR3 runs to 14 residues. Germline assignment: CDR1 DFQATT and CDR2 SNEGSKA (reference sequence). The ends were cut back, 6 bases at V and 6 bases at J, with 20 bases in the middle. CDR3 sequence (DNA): TGCAGTGCCGAGGCGCAGGGAAGGCCCAATGGCTACACCTTC. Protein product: CSAEAQGRPNGYTF.